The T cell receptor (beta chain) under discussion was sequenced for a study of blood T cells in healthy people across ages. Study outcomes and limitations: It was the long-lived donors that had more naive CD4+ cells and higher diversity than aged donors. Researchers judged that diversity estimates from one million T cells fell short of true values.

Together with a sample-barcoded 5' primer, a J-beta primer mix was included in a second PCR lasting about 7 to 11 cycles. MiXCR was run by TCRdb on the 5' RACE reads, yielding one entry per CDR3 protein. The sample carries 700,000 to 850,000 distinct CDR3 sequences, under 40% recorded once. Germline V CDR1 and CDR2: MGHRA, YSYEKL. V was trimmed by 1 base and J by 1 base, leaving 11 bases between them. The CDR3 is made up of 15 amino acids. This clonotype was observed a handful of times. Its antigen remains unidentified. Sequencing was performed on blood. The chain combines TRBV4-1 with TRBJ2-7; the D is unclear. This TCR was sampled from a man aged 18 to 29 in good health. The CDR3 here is CASSQGYSGSYEQYF. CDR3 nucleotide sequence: TGCGCCAGCAGCCAAGGCTACAGTGGTTCCTACGAGCAGTACTTC.